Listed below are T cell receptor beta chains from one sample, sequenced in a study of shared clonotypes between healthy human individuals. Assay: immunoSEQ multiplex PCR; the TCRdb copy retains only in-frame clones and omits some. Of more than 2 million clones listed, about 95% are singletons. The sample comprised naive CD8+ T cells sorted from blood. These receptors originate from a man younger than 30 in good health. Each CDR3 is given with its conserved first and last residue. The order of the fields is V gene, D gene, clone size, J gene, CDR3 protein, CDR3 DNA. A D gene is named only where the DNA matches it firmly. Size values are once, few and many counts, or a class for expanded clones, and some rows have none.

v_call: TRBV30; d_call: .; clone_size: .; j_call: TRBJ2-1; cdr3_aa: CAWSPLGATLALEQFF; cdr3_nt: TGTGCCTGGAGCCCTCTCGGGGCCACCCTAGCCCTTGAGCAGTTCTTC
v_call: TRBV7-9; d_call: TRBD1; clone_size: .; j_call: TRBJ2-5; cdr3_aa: CASSEVGQGSETQYF; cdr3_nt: TGTGCCAGCAGCGAAGTGGGACAGGGGAGCGAGACCCAGTACTTC
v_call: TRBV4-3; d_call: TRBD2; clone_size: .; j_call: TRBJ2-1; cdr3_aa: CASSQDSFVDPGLDRNEQFF; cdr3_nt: TGCGCCAGCAGCCAAGATTCGTTTGTGGATCCGGGACTAGACCGCAATGAGCAGTTCTTC
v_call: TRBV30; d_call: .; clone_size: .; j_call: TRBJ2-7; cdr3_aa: CAWSRVGQTYEQYF; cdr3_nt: TGTGCCTGGAGCCGGGTGGGACAAACCTACGAGCAGTACTTC
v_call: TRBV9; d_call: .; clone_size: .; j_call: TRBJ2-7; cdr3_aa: CASSVATDSSYEQYF; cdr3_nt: TGTGCCAGCAGCGTAGCTACCGACTCCTCCTACGAGCAGTACTTC
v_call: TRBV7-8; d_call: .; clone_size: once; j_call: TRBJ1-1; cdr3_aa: CASSERRLNTEAFF; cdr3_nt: TGTGCCAGCAGCGAAAGACGGCTGAACACTGAAGCTTTCTTT
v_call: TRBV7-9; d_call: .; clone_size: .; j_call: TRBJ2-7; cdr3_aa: CASSLIDPANYEQYF; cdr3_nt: TGTGCCAGCAGCTTAATTGACCCCGCAAACTACGAGCAGTACTTC
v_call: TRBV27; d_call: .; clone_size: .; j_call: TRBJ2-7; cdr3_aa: CASSFFGAAYEQYF; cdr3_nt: TGTGCCAGCAGTTTTTTCGGGGCGGCCTACGAGCAGTACTTC
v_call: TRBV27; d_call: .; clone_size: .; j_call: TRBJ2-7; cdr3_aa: CASRSPSYEQYF; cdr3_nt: TGTGCCAGCAGGTCCCCCTCGTACGAGCAGTACTTC
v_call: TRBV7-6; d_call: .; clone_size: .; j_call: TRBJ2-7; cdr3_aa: CASSLETQGYEQYF; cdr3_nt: TGTGCCAGCAGCTTAGAGACACAGGGCTACGAGCAGTACTTC
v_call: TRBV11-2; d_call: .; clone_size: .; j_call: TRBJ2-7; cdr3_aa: CASSSDAFYEQYF; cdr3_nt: TGTGCCAGCAGCTCGGACGCTTTCTACGAGCAGTACTTC
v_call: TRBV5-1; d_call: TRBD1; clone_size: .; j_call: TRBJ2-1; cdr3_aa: CASSFRGWQGDEQFF; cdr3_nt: TGCGCCAGCAGCTTCAGAGGATGGCAGGGGGATGAGCAGTTCTTC
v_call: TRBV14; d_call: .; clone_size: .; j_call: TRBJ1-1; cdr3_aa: CASSQAFRDGLPNTEAFF; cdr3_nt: TGTGCCAGCAGCCAAGCCTTCCGGGACGGACTACCGAACACTGAAGCTTTCTTT
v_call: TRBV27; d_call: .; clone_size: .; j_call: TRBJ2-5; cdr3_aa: CATALGQTQYF; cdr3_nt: TGTGCCACGGCCCTAGGGCAGACCCAGTACTTC
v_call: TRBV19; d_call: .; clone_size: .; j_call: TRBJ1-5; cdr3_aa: CASSPGREGNQPQHF; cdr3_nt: TGTGCCAGTAGCCCTGGACGGGAAGGCAATCAGCCCCAGCATTTT
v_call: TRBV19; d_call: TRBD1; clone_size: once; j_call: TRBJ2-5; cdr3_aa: CASSYDREETQYF; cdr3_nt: TGTGCCAGTAGCTACGACAGGGAAGAGACCCAGTACTTC
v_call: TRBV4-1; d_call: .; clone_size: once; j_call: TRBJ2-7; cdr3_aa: CASSQLEGLYEQYF; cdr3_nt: TGCGCCAGCAGCCAACTGGAGGGACTGTACGAGCAGTACTTC